This T cell receptor beta chain was documented in a study of cytomegalovirus exposure and HLA in healthy donors. Donors were ostensibly healthy at sampling, although undocumented immune exposures were probable. The primer mix had 60 Vbeta and 13 Jbeta primers. Sequencing used immunoSEQ multiplex PCR; TCRdb keeps in-frame clones, though not all of them. The sample includes 80,000 to 100,000 clones, about 82% of them seen just once. The V and J ends lost 3 bases and 9 bases, in that order; junction bases with no gene match: 5. CDR1 LGHNA and CDR2 YNFKEQ come from the germline V gene. The CDR3 spans 13 residues. Only a few counts were recorded for this clone. Its antigen remains unidentified. Study-wide findings and caveats: Reports showed the classifier diagnosing cytomegalovirus status with high specificity and sensitivity. Compared with the roughly 730-donor mean, an Asian-associated ancestry cluster reportedly had fewer N-insertions, according to a later analysis.

J is TRBJ2-1 and V is TRBV4-2; 7 bases agree with TRBD2. The origin of this receptor is a young man in good health and CMV-seronegative. Sequenced material: PBMCs. This CDR3 is CASSHRGLVEQFF. DNA of the CDR3: TGTGCCAGCAGCCACCGCGGACTAGTTGAGCAGTTCTTC.